The source of this T cell receptor (beta chain) is a study of shared clonotypes between healthy human individuals. In the study overall: The study drew on two women and three men aged 18 to 49 as donors.

In the authors' methods: Filtering of immunoSEQ junctional sequences could not match full-length read filtering. Clones were sequenced by immunoSEQ multiplex PCR, and TCRdb holds only the in-frame ones, with some missing. The V and J calls and the clone size are those of that table, but D and trimming were determined from the DNA. Of more than 2 million clones listed, about 95% are singletons. CD8 cells classed as naive were CD45RO-negative and positively selected for CCR7, excluding terminally differentiated effector memory CD45RA+ cells. The CDR3 is made up of 15 amino acids. The ends were cut back, 2 bases at V and 3 bases at J, with 14 bases in the middle. Germline V gene sequence: CDR1 PRHDT, CDR2 FYEKMQ (reference sequence).

Specimen: naive CD8+ T cells sorted from blood. The genes are TRBV13 and TRBJ2-7; possible D gene TRBD1, 7 bases. The origin of this receptor is a young man in good health. CDR3 loop: CASSLQQGTLYEQYF. As DNA, the CDR3 is TGTGCCAGCAGCTTACAACAGGGGACTCTCTACGAGCAGTACTTC.